The entry below describes one TCR beta chain. Its antigen is as yet unknown. The data were taken from a study of OX40 agonist ivuxolimab in advanced cancers. Across the study: Recorded diagnoses for dose-escalation patients were hepatocellular carcinoma, melanoma, renal cell or head and neck cancer. Prior checkpoint blockade (anti-PD-1, anti-PD-L1 or anti-CTLA-4) was permitted; approximately 40% had it. Broader study findings: In the 0.1 to 3.0 mg/kg range, CD4+ and CD8+ blood T cells had expanded clonally by week 6.

The V gene's germline CDR1 is SQVTM and CDR2 ANQGSEA. The J segment lost 3 bases and the V segment lost 4 bases, leaving 2 bases of the junction unmatched. CDR3 length equals 12 residues. The repertoire was sequenced with immunoSEQ multiplex PCR; TCRdb's copy has only in-frame clones and lacks some. The sample carries 60,000 to 80,000 clones, around 80% recorded once. The receptor's source is an adult with an advanced solid tumor such as melanoma, head and neck, liver or kidney cancer. The gene calls are TRBV29-1 and TRBJ2-5; 7 bases fit TRBD1. Here the sequenced sample was CD4+ or CD8+ T cells sorted from blood, taken in a trial of the OX40 agonist ivuxolimab. The CDR3 DNA reads as TGCAGCGTTGGTCAGGGGGAAGAGACCCAGTACTTC. Amino acids: CSVGQGEETQYF.